Below, 24 T cell receptor beta chains from the same sample are listed, as sequenced in a study of shared clonotypes between healthy human individuals. Generated by immunoSEQ multiplex PCR, the TCRdb table keeps only in-frame clones and is missing some. The sample has fewer than 3 million clones; about nine tenths are singletons. The sequenced sample consisted of naive CD4+ T cells from PBMCs. Described subset: CD45RA+ positively selected. The receptors derive from a man between 18 and 29 years old in good health. Some clones in this sample may be carry-over from other donors' samples.

This clone was detected only once. This chain uses TRBV9 with TRBJ1-1; 9 nucleotides line up with TRBD1. Germline CDR1 and CDR2: SGDLS and YYNGEE. The CDR3 is made up of 15 amino acids. With 3 bases clipped from V and 4 bases from J, the junction kept 7 bases outside the gene matches. The CDR3 DNA is TGTGCCAGCAGCGCTAAGGGACAGGGAACCACTGAAGCTTTCTTT. Protein: CASSAKGQGTTEAFF.

The chain joins TRBV5-6 to TRBJ2-1, with D possibly being TRBD1 (6 bases). Trimming removed 2 bases from V and 5 bases from J, with 14 bases in between. Per germline, CDR1 SGHDT and CDR2 YYEEEE. The CDR3 covers 15 residues. Written as DNA, the CDR3 is TGTGCCAGCAGCTTCCCATCGTGGACAGACAATGAGCAGTTCTTC. Translating gives CASSFPSWTDNEQFF.

This chain joins TRBV4-2 and TRBJ2-3; 7 bases align to TRBD2. This CDR3 contains 19 residues. J lost 2 bases, V lost 1 base, and 15 bases had no gene match. Germline loops: CDR1 LGHNA, CDR2 YNFKEQ. The CDR3 here is CASSQVRSSGRKTTDTQYF. In DNA form, the CDR3 reads TGTGCCAGCAGCCAAGTCAGGTCTAGCGGTCGAAAAACCACAGATACGCAGTATTTT.

This chain joins TRBV5-3 and TRBJ2-5; the match to TRBD2 covers 8 bases. TRBV5-3 qualifies as an ORF whose function is uncertain. The CDR3 is made up of 15 amino acids. V was clipped by 0 bases and J by 5 bases; unmatched bases: 6. CDR3 in amino acids: CARSLASGRFETQYF. CDR3 in DNA: TGTGCCAGAAGCTTGGCTAGCGGGCGGTTTGAGACCCAGTACTTC.

The chain uses TRBV4-3 and TRBJ2-7, with D perhaps TRBD1 (6 bases). CDR3 length: 15 amino acids. Trimming removed 1 base at V and 4 bases at J, with 14 bases between. Germline V CDR1 and CDR2: LGHNA, YSLEER. The CDR3 is CASSQARDTNYEQYF. CDR3 coding DNA: TGCGCCAGCAGCCAAGCCCGGGACACAAATTACGAGCAGTACTTC.

The genes are TRBV10-1 and TRBJ2-1, with D uncertain. Germline CDR1 reads WNHNN; CDR2 reads SYGVQD (reference sequence). This CDR3 has 13 amino acids. Trimming stripped 1 base from V and 4 bases from J, with 5 bases between. Written as DNA, the CDR3 is TGCGCCAGCAGTGAGTTAGGATACAATGAGCAGTTCTTC. It yields the protein CASSELGYNEQFF.

The V gene is TRBV5-6, the J gene TRBJ1-2, with TRBD1 as a possible D gene (5 bases). This CDR3 contains 13 residues. Germline CDR1 SGHDT, CDR2 YYEEEE. V gave up 1 base and J gave up 7 bases, with 11 bases separating them. The CDR3 region is CASSLWGSGGYTF. CDR3 sequence (DNA): TGTGCCAGCAGCTTGTGGGGGTCCGGTGGCTACACCTTC. Complete variable domain (other parts from reference TRBV5-6 and TRBJ1-2): DAGVTQSPTHLIKTRGQQVTLRCSPKSGHDTVSWYQQALGQGPQFIFQYYEEEERQRGNFPDRFSGHQFPNYSSELNVNALLLGDSALYLCASSLWGSGGYTFGSGTRLTVV.

The J gene is TRBJ2-3, the V gene TRBV5-4, with D perhaps TRBD2 (6 bases). Trimming left V 0 bases short and J 1 base short, with 9 bases between. This CDR3 comprises 15 residues. CDR1 SGHNT and CDR2 YYREEE come from the germline V gene (reference sequence). CDR3 loop: CASSLEGLGTDTQYF. The CDR3 bases are TGTGCCAGCAGCTTGGAGGGACTCGGCACAGATACGCAGTATTTT. The full variable domain, completed using reference TRBV5-4 and TRBJ2-3, is ETGVTQSPTHLIKTRGQQVTLRCSSQSGHNTVSWYQQALGQGPQFIFQYYREEENGRGNFPPRFSGLQFPNYSSELNVNALELDDSALYLCASSLEGLGTDTQYFGPGTRLTVL.

This chain joins TRBV18 and TRBJ1-2; tentatively, D is TRBD1 (5 bases). Trimming left V 3 bases short and J 8 bases short, with 16 bases between. The germline CDR1 and CDR2 sequences are KGHSH and LQKENI. This CDR3 is built from 14 residues. The CDR3 nucleotides are TGTGCCAGCTCACCTTGGGACCGCTTCGGGGGCTACACCTTC. Its protein product is CASSPWDRFGGYTF.

This chain connects TRBV19 to TRBJ2-1, with TRBD2 matching over 8 bases. Trimming cost V 2 bases and J 2 bases; bases outside gene matches: 2. The germline gives CDR1 LNHDA, CDR2 SQIVND (reference sequence). This CDR3 comprises 15 residues. CDR3 amino acids: CASSIREGAYNEQFF. CDR3 nucleotide sequence: TGTGCCAGTAGTATACGGGAGGGTGCCTACAATGAGCAGTTCTTC. Full variable domain (rest looked up from reference TRBV19 and TRBJ2-1): DGGITQSPKYLFRKEGQNVTLSCEQNLNHDAMYWYRQDPGQGLRLIYYSQIVNDFQKGDIAEGYSVSREKKESFPLTVTSAQKNPTAFYLCASSIREGAYNEQFFGPGTRLTVL.

Notes on this clone: The identical CDR3 is also encoded by other nucleotide sequences in the sample. CDR3 in DNA: TGCGCCAGCAGCTTGTCTGGGAACACCGGGGAGCTGTTTTTT. Amino acid sequence: CASSLSGNTGELFF. This chain uses TRBV5-1 with TRBJ2-2; D call uncertain. V was shortened by 1 base and J by 1 base, with 5 bases between the two germline ends. This CDR3 is 14 amino acids long. CDR1 and CDR2 (germline): SGHRS, YFSETQ.

Remarks on this clone: Mismatch with germline at one junction end may stem from a read error. Different DNA sequences within this sample yield the same CDR3. The CDR3 region has the DNA TGTGCCAGCAGTTTGGCTGGGGGCGCGGGAGAAAAACTGTTTTTT. Its translation is CASSLAGGAGEKLFF. The rearrangement uses TRBV5-4 and TRBJ1-4, with D possibly matching TRBD1 (6 bases). This CDR3 spans 15 amino acids. Germline V gene data show CDR1 as SGHNT and CDR2 as YYREEE (reference sequence).

CDR3 DNA: TGTGCCAGCAGTGAATCTGGCCGGGGACTGTTTTTT. Translation: CASSESGRGLFF. J is TRBJ1-4 and V is TRBV6-1, with no clear D. Germline assignment: CDR1 MNHNS and CDR2 SASEGT. Trimming pared 2 bases from V and 13 bases from J, leaving 11 bases between. There are 12 residues in the CDR3.

The chain links TRBV7-2 to TRBJ2-3; D perhaps matches TRBD2 (6 bases). The V gene's germline CDR1 is SGHTA and CDR2 FQGNSA. The CDR3 extends over 16 amino acids. V was pared by 2 bases and J by 2 bases, with 14 bases between. Here the CDR3 reads CASSLFWAGPTDTQYF. DNA of the CDR3: TGTGCCAGCAGCTTATTTTGGGCGGGACCCACAGATACGCAGTATTTT.

The chain carries TRBV7-9 and TRBJ1-1; 10 positions match TRBD1. The length of the CDR3 is 15 residues. The J segment lost 6 bases and the V segment lost 5 bases, leaving 9 bases of the junction unmatched. CDR1 and CDR2 (germline): SEHNR, FQNEAQ (reference sequence). CDR3 in DNA: TGTGCCAGCAGCACCCCCGGGACAGGGGTGTCTGAAGCTTTCTTT. Its protein product is CASSTPGTGVSEAFF.

This clone was seen more than once but under ten times. V and J are TRBV28 and TRBJ1-5; 8 bases match TRBD1. Germline V gene sequence: CDR1 MDHEN, CDR2 SYDVKM. The CDR3 totals 14 residues. Losses at the gene ends were 4 bases for V and 5 bases for J; bases not matched to a gene: 4. The CDR3 bases are TGTGCCAGCAGTTCCCGGACAGGGCATCAGCCCCAGCATTTT. Translation: CASSSRTGHQPQHF.

The V call is TRBV7-9, the J call TRBJ1-5; D is unresolved. The CDR3 is 13 residues long. Looked up from germline, CDR1 is SEHNR and CDR2 is FQNEAQ (reference sequence). The germline V and J ends were trimmed by 1 base and 9 bases, with 10 bases remaining between them. This chain's CDR3 is CASSLDGVAPQHF. The CDR3 DNA follows: TGTGCCAGCAGCTTAGACGGGGTCGCGCCCCAGCATTTT.

This clone was counted a few times. This chain uses TRBV19 with TRBJ1-5, with D hard to call. The germline gives CDR1 LNHDA, CDR2 SQIVND (reference sequence). V lost 5 bases, J lost 2 bases, and 13 bases lay in between. CDR3 length equals 15 residues. This chain's CDR3 is CASSAGSAGNQPQHF. The CDR3 DNA follows: TGTGCCAGTAGTGCGGGATCGGCAGGCAATCAGCCCCAGCATTTT.

V is TRBV5-4 and J is TRBJ1-1; perhaps TRBD1 as D (6 bases). Germline V gene data show CDR1 as SGHNT and CDR2 as YYREEE (reference sequence). The CDR3 is 16 residues long. V lost 4 bases to trimming and J lost 1 base, with 17 bases between them. For the CDR3, the DNA is TGTGCCAGCAGCCCATCAACAGGGAGGGGGAACACTGAAGCTTTCTTT. The encoded protein is CASSPSTGRGNTEAFF.

The V gene is TRBV5-1, the J gene TRBJ2-5; 10 bases align to TRBD1. This CDR3 is built from 16 residues. The trim removed 3 bases at V and 2 bases at J, leaving 7 bases unmatched. Germline V gives CDR1 SGHRS, CDR2 YFSETQ. CDR3 amino acids: CASSWRTGGGQETQYF. CDR3 sequence (DNA): TGCGCCAGCAGCTGGAGGACAGGGGGTGGTCAAGAGACCCAGTACTTC.

J is TRBJ2-7 and V is TRBV5-1, with 7 nucleotides matching TRBD1. The V gene end was trimmed by 4 bases and the J gene end by 1 base; junction bases not matched to a gene: 14. The CDR3 extends over 17 amino acids. Germline CDR1 is SGHRS and CDR2 is YFSETQ. The CDR3 DNA reads TGCGCCAGCAGCCCGACTAAACAGGGGTATGGATCCTACGAGCAGTACTTC. It encodes CASSPTKQGYGSYEQYF.

This sequence joins TRBV28 and TRBJ2-5; D may match TRBD1 or TRBD2 (5 bases each). Germline CDR1 reads MDHEN; CDR2 reads SYDVKM. V dropped 7 bases and J dropped 5 bases, with 17 bases sitting between them. The CDR3 extends over 14 amino acids. The CDR3 sequence is CASTSPGTVETQYF. The CDR3, as DNA: TGTGCCAGCACTTCGCCAGGGACGGTTGAGACCCAGTACTTC.

The chain uses TRBV5-1 and TRBJ2-5, with 11 positions matching TRBD2. CDR3 length: 16 amino acids. CDR1 is SGHRS, CDR2 YFSETQ, per germline. V was pared by 4 bases and J by 5 bases, with 10 bases of the junction left unmatched. CDR3 bases: TGCGCCAGCAGCAGGGGACTAGCGGACCTAGGGGAGACCCAGTACTTC. The encoded protein is CASSRGLADLGETQYF.

CDR3 loop: CASSVDRGLPFNEQFF. CDR3 sequence (DNA): TGTGCCAGCAGCGTAGACCGGGGACTGCCTTTCAATGAGCAGTTCTTC. The V gene is TRBV9, the J gene TRBJ2-1, with a tentative D call TRBD2 (6 bases). Between the trimmed V and J ends, which lost 0 bases and 6 bases, there was a span of 16 bases. Germline V CDR1 and CDR2: SGDLS, YYNGEE. This CDR3 is 16 amino acids long.